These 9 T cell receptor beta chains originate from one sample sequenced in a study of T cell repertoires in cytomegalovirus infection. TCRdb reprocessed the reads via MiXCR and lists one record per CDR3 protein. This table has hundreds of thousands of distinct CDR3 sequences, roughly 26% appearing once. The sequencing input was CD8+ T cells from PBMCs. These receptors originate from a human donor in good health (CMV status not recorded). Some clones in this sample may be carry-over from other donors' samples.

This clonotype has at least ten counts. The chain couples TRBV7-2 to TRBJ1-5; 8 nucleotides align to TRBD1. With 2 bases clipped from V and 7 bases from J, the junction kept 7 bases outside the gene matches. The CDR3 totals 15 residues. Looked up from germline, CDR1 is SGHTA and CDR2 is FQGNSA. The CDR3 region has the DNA TGTGCCAGCAGCTTACTACAGGGGGGATTGCAGCCCCAGCATTTT. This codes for CASSLLQGGLQPQHF.

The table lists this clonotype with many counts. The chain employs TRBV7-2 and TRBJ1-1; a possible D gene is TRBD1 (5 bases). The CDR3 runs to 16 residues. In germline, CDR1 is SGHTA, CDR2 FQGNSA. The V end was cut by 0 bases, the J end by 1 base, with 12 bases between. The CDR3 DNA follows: TGTGCCAGCAGCTTAGCGGTTATACAGGCGAACACTGAAGCTTTCTTT. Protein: CASSLAVIQANTEAFF.

The CDR3 sequence is CASSYSSRGNTEAFF. DNA for the CDR3: TGTGCCAGCAGTTATAGTAGTAGGGGAAACACTGAAGCTTTCTTT. The chain has TRBV6-5 and TRBJ1-1, with D perhaps TRBD1 (5 bases). Germline-derived CDR1 and CDR2 are MNHEY and SVGAGI. Trimming shortened V by 3 bases and J by 2 bases, and 13 bases separated the two germline ends. There are 15 residues in the CDR3.

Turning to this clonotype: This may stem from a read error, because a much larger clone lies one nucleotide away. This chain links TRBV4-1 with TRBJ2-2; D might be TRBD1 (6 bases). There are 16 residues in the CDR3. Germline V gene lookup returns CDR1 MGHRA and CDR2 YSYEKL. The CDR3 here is CVSSQHTGRNTGELFF. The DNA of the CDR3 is TGCGTCAGCAGCCAACACACAGGGAGGAACACCGGGGAGCTGTTTTTT.

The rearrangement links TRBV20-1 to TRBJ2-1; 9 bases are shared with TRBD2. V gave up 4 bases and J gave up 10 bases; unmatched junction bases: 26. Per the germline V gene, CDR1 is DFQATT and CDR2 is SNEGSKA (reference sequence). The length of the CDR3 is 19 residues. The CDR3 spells CSAMGTSRAPRWVLDEQFF. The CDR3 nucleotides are TGCAGTGCTATGGGGACTAGCAGGGCCCCAAGGTGGGTCCTGGACGAGCAGTTCTTC.

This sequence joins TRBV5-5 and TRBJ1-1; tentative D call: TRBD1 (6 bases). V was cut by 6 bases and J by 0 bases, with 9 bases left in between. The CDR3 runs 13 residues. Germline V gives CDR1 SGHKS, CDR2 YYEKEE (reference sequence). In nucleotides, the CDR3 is TGTGCCAGCAAGGGGGATTTGAACACTGAAGCTTTCTTT. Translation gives CASKGDLNTEAFF.

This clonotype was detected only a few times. The CDR3 loop reads CAISTGGLNTEAFF. The CDR3 coding sequence is TGTGCCATCTCGACAGGGGGCCTGAACACTGAAGCTTTCTTT. The rearrangement joins TRBV19 to TRBJ1-1, with TRBD1 matching 10 bases. The germline gives CDR1 LNHDA, CDR2 SQIVND (reference sequence). The V and J ends lost 10 bases and 0 bases, in that order; junction bases with no gene match: 5. This CDR3 spans 14 amino acids.

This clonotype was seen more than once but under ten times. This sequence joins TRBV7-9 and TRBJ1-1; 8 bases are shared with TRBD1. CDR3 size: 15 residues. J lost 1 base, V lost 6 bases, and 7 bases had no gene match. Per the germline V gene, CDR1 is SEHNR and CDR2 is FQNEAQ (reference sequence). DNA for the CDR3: TGTGCCAGCAGATCCGGACAGGGCAAGAACACTGAAGCTTTCTTT. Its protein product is CASRSGQGKNTEAFF.

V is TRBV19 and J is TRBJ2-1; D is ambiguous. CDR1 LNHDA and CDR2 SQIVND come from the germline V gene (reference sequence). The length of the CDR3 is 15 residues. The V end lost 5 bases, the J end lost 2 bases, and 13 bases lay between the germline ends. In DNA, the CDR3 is TGTGCCAGTAGTTTCTCGACCGGCCCCTACAATGAGCAGTTCTTC. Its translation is CASSFSTGPYNEQFF.